Listed below are T cell receptor beta chains from one sample, sequenced in a study of T cell changes during pregnancy in multiple sclerosis. Clones were read by immunoSEQ multiplex PCR, and TCRdb kept only the in-frame ones, dropping some. The sample gives about 43,000 clones, approximately 87% of which show up once; approximately 4.7% is in the top ten. Source: peripheral blood, taken in the second trimester of pregnancy. The receptors come from a female donor in good health, enrolled as a control in a pregnancy study. The CDR3 runs from the conserved cysteine through the conserved F or W. A D gene is named only where the DNA matches it firmly. Only some rows state a clone size, as once, few, many or a class for expanded clones.

V	size	D	J	DNA	CDR3
TRBV12-5	NA	NA	TRBJ1-1	TGTGCTAGTGGTTTCTCCGATGGGAGTCCTTTCTTT	CASGFSDGSPFF
TRBV2	NA	NA	TRBJ2-7	TGTGCCAGCATCGCGGAGGCCTACGAGCAGTACTTC	CASIAEAYEQYF
TRBV27	once	NA	TRBJ2-1	TGTGCCAGCAGTTCACCAACAGGGAATGGTTACAATGAGCAGTTCTTC	CASSSPTGNGYNEQFF
TRBV6-5	NA	NA	TRBJ2-5	TGTGCCAGCAGTTACGCCCGGGCAGGGAGGGAGACCCAGTACTTC	CASSYARAGRETQYF
TRBV5-1	NA	TRBD1	TRBJ1-2	TGCGCCAGCAGCTTGGCAGAGGTAACAGGGGATGGCTACACCTTC	CASSLAEVTGDGYTF
TRBV19	NA	TRBD2	TRBJ2-7	TGTGCCAGTAGTATCTCTAGCGGGACCCACGAGCAGTACTTC	CASSISSGTHEQYF
TRBV7-2	NA	TRBD2	TRBJ2-3	TGTGCCAGCAGCTTACAAGCTAGCGGGGCAGATACGCAGTATTTT	CASSLQASGADTQYF
TRBV5-1	NA	TRBD1	TRBJ1-2	TGCGCCAGCAGCGAACCGTGGACAGGGCAAGGCTACACCTTC	CASSEPWTGQGYTF
TRBV7-6	NA	TRBD1	TRBJ2-2	TGTGCCAGCAGCTTAGCGGCAGGGGGCACCGGGGAGCTGTTTTTT	CASSLAAGGTGELFF
TRBV7-9	NA	NA	TRBJ2-7	TGTGCCAGCAGCCGGGGACAAGCAAACTACGAGCAGTACTTC	CASSRGQANYEQYF
TRBV30	NA	TRBD1	TRBJ1-2	TGTGCCTGGAGCCTAAAGGACCGGGACAGGGACTATGGCTACACCTTC	CAWSLKDRDRDYGYTF
TRBV10-3	NA	NA	TRBJ2-7	TGTGCCATCAGTTTGGGGGGGCAACGGTCCTACGAGCAGTACTTC	CAISLGGQRSYEQYF
TRBV28	NA	TRBD2	TRBJ2-3	TGTGCCAGCTCATATTCCGGCGGGGGACTCACAGATACGCAGTATTTT	CASSYSGGGLTDTQYF
TRBV5-6	NA	NA	TRBJ1-6	TGTGCCAGCAGCTGGGAGGTTGTTAATTCACCCCTCCACTTT	CASSWEVVNSPLHF
TRBV7-9	NA	TRBD1	TRBJ1-5	TGTGCCAGCAGCCCCGACAGGGCTCAGCCCCAGCATTTT	CASSPDRAQPQHF
TRBV9	NA	NA	TRBJ2-3	TGTGCCAGCAGCGAACTAGCCGATACGCAGTATTTT	CASSELADTQYF
TRBV27	NA	NA	TRBJ2-7	TGTGCCAGCAGTTCCACAGGATCCGAGCAGTACTTC	CASSSTGSEQYF
TRBV6-5	NA	NA	TRBJ2-4	TGTGCCAGCAGTTACTCGTATGAGGGCGCCATTCAGTACTTC	CASSYSYEGAIQYF
TRBV6-5	NA	NA	TRBJ2-7	TGTGCCAGCAGTTACTCGGGGAGCGGACGCTCCTACGAGCAGTACTTC	CASSYSGSGRSYEQYF
TRBV5-1	few	TRBD2	TRBJ2-2	TGCGCCAGCAGCCAACTAGCGGGACCGAACACCGGGGAGCTGTTTTTT	CASSQLAGPNTGELFF
TRBV11-2	NA	TRBD1	TRBJ1-2	TGTGCCAGCAGCTTCACGGACAGGGGGAGATTTGGCTACACCTTC	CASSFTDRGRFGYTF
TRBV4-1	NA	NA	TRBJ2-1	TGCGCCAGCAGCCCCCGCGACAGGTTCTCCTACAATGAGCAGTTCTTC	CASSPRDRFSYNEQFF
TRBV7-8	NA	TRBD1	TRBJ1-1	TGTGCCAGCAGCCGGGACAGAGAAGCTTTCTTT	CASSRDREAFF
TRBV14	once	TRBD1	TRBJ2-7	TGTGCCAGCAGCTACAGGGGGAGCTCCTACGAGCAGTACTTC	CASSYRGSSYEQYF
TRBV12-5	NA	NA	TRBJ1-3	TGTGCTAGTGGTACAGGGCGAGTTGGAAACACCATATATTTT	CASGTGRVGNTIYF
TRBV18	NA	TRBD2	TRBJ2-7	TGTGCCAGCTCACCGGGACTAGCGGGGGTAGACGAGCAGTACTTC	CASSPGLAGVDEQYF
TRBV19	NA	TRBD1	TRBJ1-5	TGTGCCAGTAGTATAGCTAGGGACAGGGGTCAGCCCCAGCATTTT	CASSIARDRGQPQHF
TRBV7-2	NA	NA	TRBJ2-7	TGTGCCAGCAGCTTTGGGGGGACAGACTACGAGCAGTACTTC	CASSFGGTDYEQYF
TRBV6-6	NA	TRBD1	TRBJ2-3	TGTGCCAGCAGTGACAGGGCCACAGATACGCAGTATTTT	CASSDRATDTQYF
TRBV30	NA	NA	TRBJ2-5	TGTGCCTGGAGTGTAGGGGGCCAAGAGACCCAGTACTTC	CAWSVGGQETQYF
TRBV7-9	NA	NA	TRBJ2-6	TGTGCCAGCAGCTTAGGGCCTGGGGCCAACGTCCTGACTTTC	CASSLGPGANVLTF
TRBV27	NA	TRBD1	TRBJ1-2	TGTGCCAGCAGTTTATATCTCGGGACAGCGATTTATGGCTACACCTTC	CASSLYLGTAIYGYTF
TRBV7-6	NA	TRBD2	TRBJ2-3	TGTGCCAGCAGCTTCCCGTCGAACTCTCTAGCGGGAGGGCCGGTGGGCACAGATACGCAGTATTTT	CASSFPSNSLAGGPVGTDTQYF
TRBV9	NA	TRBD1	TRBJ2-4	TGTGCCAGCAGCGTAGACGCCAGACAGGGAATCAAAAACATTCAGTACTTC	CASSVDARQGIKNIQYF
TRBV27	few	NA	TRBJ1-5	TGTGCCAGCAGTTCCCGAGGTGGGCCCCAGCATTTT	CASSSRGGPQHF
TRBV19	NA	NA	TRBJ1-1	TGTGCCAGTAGTATCCGGACAGCCCTCACTGAAGCTTTCTTT	CASSIRTALTEAFF
TRBV5-1	NA	TRBD2	TRBJ2-5	TGCGCCAGCAGCTTGCCGGGAGGAGCAGAGACCCAGTACTTC	CASSLPGGAETQYF
TRBV18	NA	NA	TRBJ2-4	TGTGCCAGCTCACCCCAAGGGTTAGGGGGAAACGCCAAAAACATTCAGTACTTC	CASSPQGLGGNAKNIQYF
TRBV19	NA	TRBD1	TRBJ1-2	TGTGCCAGTAGTACCCTCCAGGGACAGGGGGCAGGTTTTGGCTACACCTTC	CASSTLQGQGAGFGYTF
TRBV21-1	NA	NA	TRBJ2-2	TGTGCCAGCAGCAAAGGGGCAGGGGCGGACACCGGGGAGCTGTTTTTT	CASSKGAGADTGELFF
TRBV30	NA	NA	TRBJ1-6	TGTGCCTGGAGTGCAAACCCCGAGGACAGCAACTCCTATAATTCACCCCTCCACTTT	CAWSANPEDSNSYNSPLHF
TRBV10-3	NA	NA	TRBJ2-1	TGTGCCATCAGGCCGGGACATTTAGATGAGCAGTTCTTC	CAIRPGHLDEQFF
TRBV12-5	NA	TRBD2	TRBJ2-1	TGTGCTAGTATCGGACTAGCCGGCGATGAGCAGTTCTTC	CASIGLAGDEQFF
TRBV5-4	NA	NA	TRBJ2-7	TGTGCCAGCAGCTTGGCAGGGGCGTCTTACGAGCAGTACTTC	CASSLAGASYEQYF
TRBV27	NA	NA	TRBJ2-7	TGTGCCAGCACTCCTTCCTACGAGCAGTACTTC	CASTPSYEQYF
TRBV5-1	NA	NA	TRBJ1-6	TGCGCCAGCAGCTTGGACGCGGGATCCTATAATTCACCCCTCCACTTT	CASSLDAGSYNSPLHF
TRBV11-3	NA	TRBD2	TRBJ2-3	TGTGCCAGCAGCTTAGGGGGGGTAGCGGGGATGAAAAGCACAGATACGCAGTATTTT	CASSLGGVAGMKSTDTQYF
TRBV11-3	few	NA	TRBJ2-2	TGTGCCAGCAGCTTAGGACTCAACACCGGGGAGCTGTTTTTT	CASSLGLNTGELFF
TRBV7-2	NA	NA	TRBJ2-7	TGTGCCAGCAGCTTACCTCCTAAGAAGCAGTACTTC	CASSLPPKKQYF
TRBV7-2	NA	TRBD2	TRBJ2-7	TGTGCCAGCGCTGAGAAGACTAGCGGGCAAATACCGCTATTCGAGCAGTACTTC	CASAEKTSGQIPLFEQYF
TRBV5-1	NA	TRBD2	TRBJ2-5	TGCGCCAGCAGCACGGGACTAGCGGCACTTCAAGAGACCCAGTACTTC	CASSTGLAALQETQYF
TRBV29-1	NA	NA	TRBJ2-1	TGCAGCGTTGAAGGGGGGGAGGAAAGCTCCTACAATGAGCAGTTCTTC	CSVEGGEESSYNEQFF
TRBV5-4	NA	TRBD1	TRBJ1-1	TGTGCCAGCAGCATTCAGGGGGCTGACGAAGCTTTCTTT	CASSIQGADEAFF
TRBV27	NA	TRBD1	TRBJ2-7	TGTGCCGCACGGCAAGGGACAGCGATATACGAGCAGTACTTC	CAARQGTAIYEQYF
TRBV7-8	NA	NA	TRBJ1-2	TGTGCCAGCAGCACAGGGCAGGGCTACACCTTC	CASSTGQGYTF